This T cell receptor (beta chain) is from a study of T cell responses to AZD1222 COVID-19 vaccine. Whole-study findings and limits: Seropositive at baseline were only six AZD1222 recipients. Repertoires were collected only later (after the peak T cell response had occurred). Donors were largely white British and mainly female; clonal diversity was possibly underestimated.

The repertoire was sequenced with immunoSEQ multiplex PCR; TCRdb's copy has only in-frame clones and lacks some. Seen here are approximately 80,000 clones, around 85% observed once, and the top ten hold approximately 3.6%. The germline gives CDR1 SEHNR, CDR2 FQNEAQ (reference sequence). The CDR3 sequence is 12 residues long. Details on this clone: The antigen remains undetermined. A read error may produce the germline difference seen at one junction end.

The origin of this receptor is an adult who received the AZD1222 COVID-19 vaccine. Sequences were derived from peripheral blood, sampled 28 days after the second AZD1222 dose. This chain links TRBV7-9 with TRBJ2-7; D is unclear. CDR3 region: CASSLDGIYICF. CDR3 sequence (DNA): TGTGCCAGCAGCTTAGATGGGATCTATATCTGCTTC.